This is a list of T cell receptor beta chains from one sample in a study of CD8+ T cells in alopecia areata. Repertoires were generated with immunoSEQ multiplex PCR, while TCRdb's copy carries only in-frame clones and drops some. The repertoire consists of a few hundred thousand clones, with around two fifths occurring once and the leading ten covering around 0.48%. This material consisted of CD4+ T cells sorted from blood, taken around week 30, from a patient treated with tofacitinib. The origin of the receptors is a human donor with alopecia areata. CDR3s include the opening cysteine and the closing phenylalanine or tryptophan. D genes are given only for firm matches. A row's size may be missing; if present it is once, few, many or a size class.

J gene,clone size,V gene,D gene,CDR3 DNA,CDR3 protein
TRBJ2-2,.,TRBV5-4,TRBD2,TGTGCCAGCAGCTTGCTGTACCTAGCGGGAGTTGGCGGGGAGCTGTTTTTT,CASSLLYLAGVGGELFF
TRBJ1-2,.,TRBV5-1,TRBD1,TGCGCCAGCAGCCAAGGGGACAGCGTGAGGGGCTACACCTTC,CASSQGDSVRGYTF
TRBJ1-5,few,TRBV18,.,TGTGCCAGCTCAGCTGACCAGGGCAATCAGCCCCAGCATTTT,CASSADQGNQPQHF
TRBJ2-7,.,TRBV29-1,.,TGCAGCGTTCGGACTGATTTCTACGAGCAGTACTTC,CSVRTDFYEQYF
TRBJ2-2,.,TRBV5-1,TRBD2,TGCGCCAGCAGCTTACTGACTAGCGGGAACACCGGGGAGCTGTTTTTT,CASSLLTSGNTGELFF
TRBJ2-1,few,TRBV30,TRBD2,TGTGCCTGGGGCGGACTAGCGGGAGTGAATGAGCAGTTCTTC,CAWGGLAGVNEQFF
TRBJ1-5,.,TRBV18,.,TGTGCCAGCTCACCACCGGAGCAACGAGGCTATCAGCCCCAGCATTTT,CASSPPEQRGYQPQHF
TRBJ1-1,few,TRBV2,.,TGTGCCAGCAGTGAACGTCAGCACACTGAAGCTTTCTTT,CASSERQHTEAFF
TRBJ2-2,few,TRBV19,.,TGTGCCAGTAGTATCGGACGGCAGAACACCGGGGAGCTGTTTTTT,CASSIGRQNTGELFF
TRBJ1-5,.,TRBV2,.,TGTGCCAGCAGTTCCGGGCCTCTTCAGCCCCAGCATTTT,CASSSGPLQPQHF
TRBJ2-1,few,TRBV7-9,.,TGTGCCAGCAGCGATAACCTATTAGGGGGTGAGCAGTTCTTC,CASSDNLLGGEQFF
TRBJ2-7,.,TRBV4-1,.,TGCGCCAGCAGCCAAGATCGGGGCGGATCCTACGAGCAGTACTTC,CASSQDRGGSYEQYF
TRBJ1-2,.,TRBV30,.,TGTGCCTGGAGTGCCCTGATCGGCCCCCATGGCTACACCTTC,CAWSALIGPHGYTF
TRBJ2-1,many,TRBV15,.,TGTGCCACCAGCAGACTGGACAGATACAATGAGCAGTTCTTC,CATSRLDRYNEQFF
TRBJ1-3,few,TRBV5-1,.,TGCGCCAGCAGCTTGCAGGGTTCAACTCAAGCCATATATTTT,CASSLQGSTQAIYF
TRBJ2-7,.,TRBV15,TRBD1,TGTGCCACCAGCAGACGTCCCGGGACAGGGGTCAGTTCCTACGAGCAGTACTTC,CATSRRPGTGVSSYEQYF
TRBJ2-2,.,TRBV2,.,TGTGCCAGCATCCTGAACAGCGTCACCGGGGAGCTGTTTTTT,CASILNSVTGELFF
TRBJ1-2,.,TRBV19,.,TGTGCCAGTAGTATGACTTGGACAGACTATGGCTACACCTTC,CASSMTWTDYGYTF
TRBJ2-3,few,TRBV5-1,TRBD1,TGCGCCAGCAGCTTGGGGGACAGGGACACAGATACGCAGTATTTT,CASSLGDRDTDTQYF
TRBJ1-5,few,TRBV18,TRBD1,TGTGCCAGCTCACCCTACCGAGGGCAGGGGGTTAAACAGCCCCAGCATTTT,CASSPYRGQGVKQPQHF
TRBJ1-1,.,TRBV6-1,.,TGTGCCAGCAGGAGGGACAACCCCATGAACACTGAAGCTTTCTTT,CASRRDNPMNTEAFF
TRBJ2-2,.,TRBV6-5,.,TGTGCCAGCAGCCTGCAGGGGTCGAACACCGGGGAGCTGTTTTTT,CASSLQGSNTGELFF
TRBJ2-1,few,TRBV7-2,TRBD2,TGTGCCAGCAGGGAGATGGGCGGGGGGGCCAAGAATGAGCAGTTCTTC,CASREMGGGAKNEQFF
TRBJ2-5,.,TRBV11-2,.,TGTGCCAGCAGCTTAGGACCGCAAGAGACCCAGTACTTC,CASSLGPQETQYF
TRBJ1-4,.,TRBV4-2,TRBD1,TGTGCCAGCAGTCTCGGGACAGCCTTCGAAAAACTGTTTTTT,CASSLGTAFEKLFF
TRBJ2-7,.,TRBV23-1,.,TGCGCCAGCAGTCAATCTAACACCTCCTACGAGCAGTACTTC,CASSQSNTSYEQYF
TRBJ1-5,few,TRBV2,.,TGTGCCAGCAGTGAACAAGTGCAAGTCAGTCAGCCCCAGCATTTT,CASSEQVQVSQPQHF
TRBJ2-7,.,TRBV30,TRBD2,TGTGCCTGGAGTCCAATAGCGGGACTAGGCTACGAGCAGTACTTC,CAWSPIAGLGYEQYF
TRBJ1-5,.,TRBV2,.,TGTGCCAGCAGTGGACGAGGGTTTAGCAATCAGCCCCAGCATTTT,CASSGRGFSNQPQHF
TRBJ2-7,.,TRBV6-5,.,TGTGCCAGCAGTTCGACGTACGAGCAGTACTTC,CASSSTYEQYF
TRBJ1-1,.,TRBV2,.,TGTGCCAGCAGTGCTTGGGGGCAGAACACTGAAGCTTTCTTT,CASSAWGQNTEAFF
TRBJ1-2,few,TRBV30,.,TGTGCCTGGAGTGTAACAGGCGGCTACACCTTC,CAWSVTGGYTF
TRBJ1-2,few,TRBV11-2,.,TGTGCCAGCAGCTTCAGGGGAGATGGCTACACCTTC,CASSFRGDGYTF
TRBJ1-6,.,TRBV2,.,TGTGCCAGCAGAGGCAGGCCGACCTACGGGGATTCACCCCTCCACTTT,CASRGRPTYGDSPLHF
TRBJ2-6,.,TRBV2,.,TGTGCCAGCAGGGACACATCTGGGGCCAACGTCCTGACTTTC,CASRDTSGANVLTF
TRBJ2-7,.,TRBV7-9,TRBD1,TGTGCCAGCAGCCCCTCGACCGGGACAGGGACCTACGAGCAGTACTTC,CASSPSTGTGTYEQYF
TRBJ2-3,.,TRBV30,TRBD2,TGTGCCTGGGCCCCTAGCGGGAGAAGCACAGATACGCAGTATTTT,CAWAPSGRSTDTQYF
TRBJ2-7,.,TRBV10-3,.,TGTGCCATCAGTGAGTCCCAGGGGTTAGGGTCCTACGAGCAGTACTTC,CAISESQGLGSYEQYF
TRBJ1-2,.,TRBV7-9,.,TGTGCCAGCAGCTTAGAAGTTAACTATGGCTACACCTTC,CASSLEVNYGYTF
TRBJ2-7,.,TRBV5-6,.,TGTGCCAGCAGCTCCAAAGTTGCCTACGAGCAGTACTTC,CASSSKVAYEQYF
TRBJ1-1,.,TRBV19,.,TGTGCCAGCCGGACCCAACCGTGGACGGGGGACACTGAAGCTTTCTTT,CASRTQPWTGDTEAFF
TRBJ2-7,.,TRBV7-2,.,TGTGCCAGCAGCTCGCGGCCGGGGATCGCCTACGAGCAGTACTTC,CASSSRPGIAYEQYF
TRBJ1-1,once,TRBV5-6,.,TGTGCCAGCAGCTTCCCACAGGGAGTGAACACTGAAGCTTTCTTT,CASSFPQGVNTEAFF
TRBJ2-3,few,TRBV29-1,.,TGCACCCTGGGACTCCTAAACACAGATACGCAGTATTTT,CTLGLLNTDTQYF